This TCR beta chain derives from a study of shared clonotypes between healthy human individuals. Study-wide context: Each donor's CD4 naive and CD4 memory cells filled three plates apiece, CD8 naive two, and CD8 memory one.

Study-wide findings and caveats: It was observed that 5% to 6% of naive CD4 clonotypes were shared across a handful of donors.

In replicate PCRs of sorted subsets, about 200 ng DNA, tens of thousands of T cell genomes, was used. Measured with immunoSEQ multiplex PCR; TCRdb has only the in-frame clones, and not every one. The sample shows some 200,000 clones, approximately 60% of them seen only once. This clone has just a few counts. Antigen unknown. The sequence derives from a man aged 30 to 45 in good health. Sequences were obtained from memory CD4+ T cells sorted from blood. Indicated subset: CD45RA-negative fraction.

Here the CDR3 reads CASSQVTGLIAFF. The CDR3 DNA reads as TGCGCCAGCAGCCAAGTGACAGGGTTGATAGCTTTCTTT. The chain joins TRBV4-1 to TRBJ1-1; 7 bases align to TRBD1. With 1 base clipped from V and 10 bases from J, the junction kept 6 bases outside the gene matches. The CDR3 length is 13 residues. CDR1 and CDR2 from the germline V gene are MGHRA and YSYEKL.